Below, 14 T cell receptor beta chains from the same sample are listed, as sequenced in a study of T cell responses to AZD1222 COVID-19 vaccine (dated by TCRdb to the early 2020s). Receptor libraries were prepared by the immunoSEQ multiplex PCR assay. This is the immuneACCESS table as TCRdb keeps it, with only in-frame sequences that have V and J called. A part of the clones is gone; compared with another copy, unresolved V genes explain less than half, and the rest is unexplained. The sample includes fewer than 150,000 clones, with about 93% observed a single time. Roughly 0.87% of the sample is in the top ten clones. Interpreted using the paper, the time point label stands for: baseline before first vaccination. Sample: peripheral blood, taken on day 0 of AZD1222 vaccination. Receptors originate from an adult in good health.

Concerning this clone: Different DNA sequences within this sample yield the same CDR3. The genes are TRBV7-2 and TRBJ2-7, with 8 bases identical to TRBD2. The CDR3 runs to 13 residues. The V and J ends lost 3 bases and 3 bases, in that order; junction bases with no gene match: 1. Germline V gene data show CDR1 as SGHTA and CDR2 as FQGNSA. CDR3 sequence (DNA): TGTGCCAGCAGCTTGGCGGGGGGCTACGAGCAGTACTTC. It is translated as CASSLAGGYEQYF.

The chain employs TRBV3-1 (or the pseudogene TRBV3-2) and TRBJ1-1; D might be TRBD1 (5 bases). V was cut by 4 bases and J by 1 base, with 7 bases left in between. Germline loops: CDR1 LGHDT, CDR2 YNNKEL (reference sequence). The CDR3 spans 13 residues. CDR3 sequence reads: CASSRRENTEAFF. CDR3 in DNA: TGTGCCAGCAGCCGCAGGGAGAACACTGAAGCTTTCTTT.

This chain joins TRBV6-5 and TRBJ1-1; the D is unclear. Trimming removed 3 bases at V and 0 bases at J, with 14 bases between. Germline CDR1 is MNHEY and CDR2 is SVGAGI. The CDR3 consists of 16 residues. CDR3 residues: CASSYSHSRMNTEAFF. CDR3 sequence (DNA): TGTGCCAGCAGTTATTCCCACAGCCGGATGAACACTGAAGCTTTCTTT.

The V and J genes are TRBV6-5 and TRBJ1-2, with a weak D call TRBD1 (5 bases). The length of the CDR3 is 14 residues. The V gene's germline CDR1 is MNHEY and CDR2 SVGAGI. V shed 0 bases and J shed 4 bases, with 9 bases lying between them. The CDR3 region is CASSYSRQGYGYTF. The CDR3 nucleotides read TGTGCCAGCAGTTACTCGCGGCAGGGCTATGGCTACACCTTC.

This chain uses TRBV10-1 with TRBJ2-7, with D maybe TRBD1 (5 bases). CDR1 is WNHNN, CDR2 SYGVQD, per germline (reference sequence). CDR3 length: 13 amino acids. V shed 2 bases and J shed 6 bases, with 11 bases lying between them. Written as DNA, the CDR3 is TGCGCCAGCAGTGAGCTCAGGGTCGGCGAGCAGTACTTC. Translation: CASSELRVGEQYF.

The chain is built from TRBV11-2 and TRBJ1-3, with D perhaps TRBD1 (6 bases). V was cut by 5 bases and J by 16 bases, with 18 bases left in between. Per germline, CDR1 SGHAT and CDR2 FQNNGV. This CDR3 is 12 amino acids long. As DNA, the CDR3 is TGTGCCAGCAGCCGTAGTGGACAGATTGCGTATTTT. Translation gives CASSRSGQIAYF.

The chain recombines TRBV6-4 with TRBJ2-1; 8 nucleotides line up with TRBD1. This CDR3 is built from 14 residues. V shed 5 bases, J shed 5 bases, and the junction held 5 bases outside the gene matches. The germline gives CDR1 MRHNA, CDR2 SNTAGT. The CDR3, as DNA: TGTGCCAGCAGTCTCCAGGGGGCCCACAATGAGCAGTTCTTC. The encoded protein is CASSLQGAHNEQFF.

The chain employs TRBV19 and TRBJ1-5; no reliable D call. Trimming removed 0 bases at V and 4 bases at J, with 10 bases between. The V gene's germline CDR1 is LNHDA and CDR2 SQIVND (reference sequence). CDR3 length: 15 residues. The DNA of the CDR3 is TGTGCCAGTAGTATAGATCGGGCACCTAATCAGCCCCAGCATTTT. Its protein is CASSIDRAPNQPQHF. The whole variable domain, remainder taken from reference TRBV19 and TRBJ1-5, is DGGITQSPKYLFRKEGQNVTLSCEQNLNHDAMYWYRQDPGQGLRLIYYSQIVNDFQKGDIAEGYSVSREKKESFPLTVTSAQKNPTAFYLCASSIDRAPNQPQHFGDGTRLSIL.

The chain has TRBV19 and TRBJ2-1, with TRBD1 matching over 11 bases. V trimming: 6 bases; J trimming: 7 bases; junction bases outside the gene matches: 5. Per germline, CDR1 LNHDA and CDR2 SQIVND (reference sequence). CDR3 length: 14 residues. The CDR3 nucleotides are TGTGCCAGTAGCTGGACAGGGGGCGAAAATGAGCAGTTCTTC. Amino acid sequence: CASSWTGGENEQFF.

J is TRBJ2-7 and V is TRBV18, with a tentative D call TRBD2 (5 bases). This CDR3 comprises 13 residues. Per germline, CDR1 KGHSH and CDR2 LQKENI. V was cut by 0 bases and J by 5 bases, with 8 bases left in between. The CDR3 loop is CASSPPAGHEQYF. CDR3 bases: TGTGCCAGCTCACCACCCGCGGGCCACGAGCAGTACTTC.

V usage is TRBV6-4 and J usage is TRBJ2-3; 12 positions agree with TRBD2. The CDR3 length is 15 residues. Germline lookup yields CDR1 MRHNA and CDR2 SNTAGT. Trimming cost V 4 bases and J 3 bases; bases outside gene matches: 2. The CDR3 DNA reads TGTGCCAGCAGTGTACTAGCGGGGGGAACAGATACGCAGTATTTT. Translating it yields CASSVLAGGTDTQYF.

The V gene is TRBV5-1, the J gene TRBJ1-4; 9 nucleotides match TRBD1. Germline V gene lookup returns CDR1 SGHRS and CDR2 YFSETQ. The CDR3 is made up of 16 amino acids. The V segment lost 0 bases and the J segment 5 bases; nucleotides outside the gene matches: 5. CDR3 in DNA: TGCGCCAGCAGCTTGGCCGGGACAGGGCCCAATGAAAAACTGTTTTTT. Its protein product is CASSLAGTGPNEKLFF.

The chain couples TRBV20-1 to TRBJ2-5; D may be TRBD1 or TRBD2 (5 bases each). This CDR3 region has 13 residues. V was cut by 3 bases and J by 3 bases, with 11 bases left in between. Germline CDR1 and CDR2: DFQATT and SNEGSKA (reference sequence). The CDR3 nucleotides read TGCAGTGCTAGTCGGGGCGTAGAAGAGACCCAGTACTTC. It is translated as CSASRGVEETQYF.

This rearrangement joins TRBV3-1 (or the pseudogene TRBV3-2) to TRBJ2-5; tentative D call: TRBD2 (6 bases). V was trimmed by 0 bases and J by 5 bases, leaving 10 bases between them. The CDR3 has 14 residues. Germline V gives CDR1 LGHDT, CDR2 YNNKEL (reference sequence). CDR3 in DNA: TGTGCCAGCAGCCAAGACGGCGGGATCGAGACCCAGTACTTC. Amino acids: CASSQDGGIETQYF.